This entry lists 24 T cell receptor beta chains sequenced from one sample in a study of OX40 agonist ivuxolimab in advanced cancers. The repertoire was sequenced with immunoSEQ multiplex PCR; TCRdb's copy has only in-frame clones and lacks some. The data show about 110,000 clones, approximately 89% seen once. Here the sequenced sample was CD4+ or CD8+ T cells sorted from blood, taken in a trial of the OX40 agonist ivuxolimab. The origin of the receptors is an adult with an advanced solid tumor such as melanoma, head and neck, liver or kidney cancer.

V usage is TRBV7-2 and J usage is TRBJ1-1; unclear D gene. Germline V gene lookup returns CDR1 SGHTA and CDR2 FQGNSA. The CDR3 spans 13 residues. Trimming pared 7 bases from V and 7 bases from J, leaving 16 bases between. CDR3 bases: TGTGCCAGCACCCCCTTCCGGGATGATGAAGCTTTCTTT. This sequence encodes CASTPFRDDEAFF.

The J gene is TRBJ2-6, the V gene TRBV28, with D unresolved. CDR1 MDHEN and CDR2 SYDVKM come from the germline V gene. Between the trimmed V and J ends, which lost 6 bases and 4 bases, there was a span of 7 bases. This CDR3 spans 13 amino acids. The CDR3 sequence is CASRMHGANVLTF. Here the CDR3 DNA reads TGTGCCAGCAGGATGCACGGGGCCAACGTCCTGACTTTC.

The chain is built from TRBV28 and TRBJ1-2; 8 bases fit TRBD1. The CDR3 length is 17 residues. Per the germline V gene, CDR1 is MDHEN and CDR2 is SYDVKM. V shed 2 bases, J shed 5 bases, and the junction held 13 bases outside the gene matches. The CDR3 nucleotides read TGTGCCAGCAGTTTAAGCGGGGACAGGTCTTGGGGGTATGGCTACACCTTC. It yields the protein CASSLSGDRSWGYGYTF.

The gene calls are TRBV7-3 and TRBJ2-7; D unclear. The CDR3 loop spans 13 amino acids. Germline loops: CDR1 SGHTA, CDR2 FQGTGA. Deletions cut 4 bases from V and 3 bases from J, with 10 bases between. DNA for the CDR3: TGTGCCAGCAGCTCAAAAGTCGGCTACGAGCAGTACTTC. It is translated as CASSSKVGYEQYF.

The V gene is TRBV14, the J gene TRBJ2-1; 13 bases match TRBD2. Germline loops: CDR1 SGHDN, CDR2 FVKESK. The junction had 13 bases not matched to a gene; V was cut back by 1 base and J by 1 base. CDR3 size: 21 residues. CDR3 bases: TGTGCCAGCAGCCAAGGCCCTAGCTTACTAGCGGGAGGGGGATCCTACAATGAGCAGTTCTTC. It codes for CASSQGPSLLAGGGSYNEQFF.

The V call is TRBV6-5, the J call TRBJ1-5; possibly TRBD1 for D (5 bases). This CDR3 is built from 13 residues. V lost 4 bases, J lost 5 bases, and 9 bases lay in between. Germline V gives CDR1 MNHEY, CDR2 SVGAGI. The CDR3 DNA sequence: TGTGCCAGCAGTTGGGACTCGTATCAGCCCCAGCATTTT. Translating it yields CASSWDSYQPQHF.

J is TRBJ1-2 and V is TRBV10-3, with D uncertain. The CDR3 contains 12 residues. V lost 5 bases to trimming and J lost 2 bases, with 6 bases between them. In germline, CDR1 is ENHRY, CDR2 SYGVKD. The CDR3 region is CAISMTNYGYTF. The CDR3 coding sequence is TGTGCCATCAGTATGACCAACTATGGCTACACCTTC.

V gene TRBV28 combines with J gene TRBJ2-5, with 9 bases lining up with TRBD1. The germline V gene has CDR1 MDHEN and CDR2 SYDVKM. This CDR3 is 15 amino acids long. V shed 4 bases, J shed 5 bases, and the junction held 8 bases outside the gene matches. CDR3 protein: CASSSPTGGKETQYF. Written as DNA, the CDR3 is TGTGCCAGCAGTTCCCCGACAGGGGGAAAGGAGACCCAGTACTTC.

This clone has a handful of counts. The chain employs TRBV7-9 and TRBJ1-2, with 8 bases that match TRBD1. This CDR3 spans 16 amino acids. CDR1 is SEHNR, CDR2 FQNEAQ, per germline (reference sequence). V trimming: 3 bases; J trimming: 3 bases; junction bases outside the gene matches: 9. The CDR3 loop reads CASSFGQGGTDYGYTF. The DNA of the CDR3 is TGTGCCAGCAGCTTCGGACAGGGAGGGACCGACTATGGCTACACCTTC.

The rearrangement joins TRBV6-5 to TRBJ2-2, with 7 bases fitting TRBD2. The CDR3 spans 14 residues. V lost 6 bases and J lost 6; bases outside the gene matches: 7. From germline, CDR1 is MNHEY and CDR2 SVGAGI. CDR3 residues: CASRSGDGAGELFF. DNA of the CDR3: TGTGCCAGCAGAAGCGGGGACGGAGCCGGGGAGCTGTTTTTT.

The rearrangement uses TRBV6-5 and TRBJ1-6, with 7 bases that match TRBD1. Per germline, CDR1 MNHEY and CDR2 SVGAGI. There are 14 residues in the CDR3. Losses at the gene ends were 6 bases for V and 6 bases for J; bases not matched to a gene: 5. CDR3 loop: CASSLNRGNSPLHF. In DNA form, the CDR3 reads TGTGCCAGCAGCCTAAACAGGGGTAATTCACCCCTCCACTTT.

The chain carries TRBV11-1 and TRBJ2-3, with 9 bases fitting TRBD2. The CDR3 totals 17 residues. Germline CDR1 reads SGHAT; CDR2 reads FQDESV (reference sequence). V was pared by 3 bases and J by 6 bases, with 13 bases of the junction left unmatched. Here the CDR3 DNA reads TGTGCCAGCAGCTTTAGTCGCGGGACTAGCTATCCCGATACGCAGTATTTT. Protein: CASSFSRGTSYPDTQYF.

CDR3 sequence: CASSIQPPPRYEQYF. DNA for the CDR3: TGTGCCAGTAGTATTCAGCCCCCCCCTCGCTACGAGCAGTACTTC. The rearrangement joins TRBV19 to TRBJ2-7; D not certain. The CDR3 runs to 15 residues. CDR1 and CDR2 from the germline V gene are LNHDA and SQIVND (reference sequence). V shed 3 bases and J shed 3 bases, with 15 bases lying between them.

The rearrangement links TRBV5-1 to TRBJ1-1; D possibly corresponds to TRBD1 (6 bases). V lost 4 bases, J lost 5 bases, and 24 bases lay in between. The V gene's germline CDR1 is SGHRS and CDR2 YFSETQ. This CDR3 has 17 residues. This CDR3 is CASSPQGAGRGNTEAFF. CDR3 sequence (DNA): TGCGCCAGCAGCCCCCAGGGCGCGGGGAGGGGGAATACTGAAGCTTTCTTT.

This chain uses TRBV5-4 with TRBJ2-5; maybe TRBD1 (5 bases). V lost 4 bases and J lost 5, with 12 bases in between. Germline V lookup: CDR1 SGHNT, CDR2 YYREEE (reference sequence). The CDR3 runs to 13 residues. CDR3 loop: CASSLDSPETQYF. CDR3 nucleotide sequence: TGTGCCAGCAGCCTTGACAGCCCTGAGACCCAGTACTTC.

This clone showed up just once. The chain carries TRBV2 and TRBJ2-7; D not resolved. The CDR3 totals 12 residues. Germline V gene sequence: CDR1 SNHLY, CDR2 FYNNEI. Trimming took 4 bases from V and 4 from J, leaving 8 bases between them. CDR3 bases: TGTGCCAGCAGTGGAGAGGCTTACGAGCAGTACTTC. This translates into CASSGEAYEQYF.

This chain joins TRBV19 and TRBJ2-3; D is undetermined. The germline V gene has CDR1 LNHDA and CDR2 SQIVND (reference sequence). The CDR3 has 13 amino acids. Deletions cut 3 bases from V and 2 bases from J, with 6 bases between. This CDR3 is CASSIGITDTQYF. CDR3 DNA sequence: TGTGCCAGTAGTATTGGAATCACAGATACGCAGTATTTT.

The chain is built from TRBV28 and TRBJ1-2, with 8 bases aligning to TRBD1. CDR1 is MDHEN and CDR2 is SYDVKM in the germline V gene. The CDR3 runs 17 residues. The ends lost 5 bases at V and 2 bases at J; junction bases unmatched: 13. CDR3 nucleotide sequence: TGTGCCAGCAGTCTCCCCCCCGGACAGGGCAAAAACTATGGCTACACCTTC. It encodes CASSLPPGQGKNYGYTF.

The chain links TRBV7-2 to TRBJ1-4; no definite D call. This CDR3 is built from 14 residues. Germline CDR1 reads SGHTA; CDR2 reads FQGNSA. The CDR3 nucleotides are TGTGCAAGCGGGCGGTCAACGAGCCAAGAAAAACTGTTTTTT. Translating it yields CASGRSTSQEKLFF. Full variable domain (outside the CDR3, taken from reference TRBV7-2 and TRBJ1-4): GAGVSQSPSNKVTEKGKDVELRCDPISGHTALYWYRQSLGQGLEFLIYFQGNSAPDKSGLPSDRFSAERTGGSVSTLTIQRTQQEDSAVYLCASGRSTSQEKLFFGSGTQLSVL.

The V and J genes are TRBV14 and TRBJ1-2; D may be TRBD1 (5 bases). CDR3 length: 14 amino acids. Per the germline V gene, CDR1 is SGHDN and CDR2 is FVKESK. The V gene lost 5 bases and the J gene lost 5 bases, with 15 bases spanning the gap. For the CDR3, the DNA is TGTGCCAGCAGCTACACGGGGGGAAAGTATGGCTACACCTTC. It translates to CASSYTGGKYGYTF. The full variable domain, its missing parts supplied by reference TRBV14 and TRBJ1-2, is EAGVTQFPSHSVIEKGQTVTLRCDPISGHDNLYWYRRVMGKEIKFLLHFVKESKQDESGMPNNRFLAERTGGTYSTLKVQPAELEDSGVYFCASSYTGGKYGYTFGSGTRLTVV.

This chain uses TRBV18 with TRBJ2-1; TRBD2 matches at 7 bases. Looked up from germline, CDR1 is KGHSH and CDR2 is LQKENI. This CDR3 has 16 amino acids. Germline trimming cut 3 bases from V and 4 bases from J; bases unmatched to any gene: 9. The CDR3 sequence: CASSPSGAGLYNEQFF. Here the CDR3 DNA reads TGTGCCAGCTCACCCTCCGGGGCGGGACTATACAATGAGCAGTTCTTC. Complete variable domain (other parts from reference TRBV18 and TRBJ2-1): NAGVMQNPRHLVRRRGQEARLRCSPMKGHSHVYWYRQLPEEGLKFMVYLQKENIIDESGMPKERFSAEFPKEGPSILRIQQVVRGDSAAYFCASSPSGAGLYNEQFFGPGTRLTVL.

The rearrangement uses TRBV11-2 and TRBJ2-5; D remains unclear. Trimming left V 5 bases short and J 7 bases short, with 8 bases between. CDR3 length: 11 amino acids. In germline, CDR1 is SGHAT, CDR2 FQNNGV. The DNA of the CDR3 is TGTGCCAGCAGCCGTTTGGGGACCCAGTACTTC. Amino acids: CASSRLGTQYF.

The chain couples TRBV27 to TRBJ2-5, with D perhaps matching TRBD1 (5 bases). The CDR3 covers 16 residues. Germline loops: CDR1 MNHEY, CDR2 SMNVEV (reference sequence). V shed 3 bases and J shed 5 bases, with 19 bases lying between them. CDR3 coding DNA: TGTGCCAGCAGTTTGTCTGTTTCCAGGGTTGGGGAGACCCAGTACTTC. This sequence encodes CASSLSVSRVGETQYF.

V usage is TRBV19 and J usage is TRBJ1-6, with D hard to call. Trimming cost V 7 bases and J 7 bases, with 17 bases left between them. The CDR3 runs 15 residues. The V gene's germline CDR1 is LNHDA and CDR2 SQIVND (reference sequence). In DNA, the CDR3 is TGTGCCAGTAATCATGGGCGGAGCAGGAATTCACCCCTCCACTTT. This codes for CASNHGRSRNSPLHF.